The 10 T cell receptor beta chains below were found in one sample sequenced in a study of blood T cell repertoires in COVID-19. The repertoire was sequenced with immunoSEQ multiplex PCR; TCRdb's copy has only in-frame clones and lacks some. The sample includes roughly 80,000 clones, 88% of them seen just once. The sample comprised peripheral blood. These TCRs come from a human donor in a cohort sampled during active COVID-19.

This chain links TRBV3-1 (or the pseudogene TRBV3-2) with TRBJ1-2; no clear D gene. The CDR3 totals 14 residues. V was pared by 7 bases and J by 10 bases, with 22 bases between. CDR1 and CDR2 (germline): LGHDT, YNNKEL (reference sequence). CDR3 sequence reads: CASTLNLRTDYYTF. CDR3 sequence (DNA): TGTGCCAGCACCCTAAACCTGAGAACGGACTACTACACCTTC.

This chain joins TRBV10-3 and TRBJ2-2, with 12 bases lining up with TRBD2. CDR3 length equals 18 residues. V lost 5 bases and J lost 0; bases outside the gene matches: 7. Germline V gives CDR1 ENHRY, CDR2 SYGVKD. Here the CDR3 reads CAISHGLAGTANTGELFF. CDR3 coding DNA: TGTGCCATCAGTCACGGACTAGCGGGAACCGCGAACACCGGGGAGCTGTTTTTT.

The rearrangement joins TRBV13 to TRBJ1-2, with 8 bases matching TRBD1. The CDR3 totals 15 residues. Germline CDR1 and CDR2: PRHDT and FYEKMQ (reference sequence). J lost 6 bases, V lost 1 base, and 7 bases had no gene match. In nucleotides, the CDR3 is TGTGCCAGCAGCTTAGCGGGGACAGGAATTGATGGCTACACCTTC. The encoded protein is CASSLAGTGIDGYTF.

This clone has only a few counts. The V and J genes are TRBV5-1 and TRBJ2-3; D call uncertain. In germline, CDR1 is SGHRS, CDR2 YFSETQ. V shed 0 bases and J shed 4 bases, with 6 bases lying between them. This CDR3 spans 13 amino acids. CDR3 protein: CASSLDGSDTQYF. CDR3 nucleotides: TGCGCCAGCAGCTTGGATGGCTCAGATACGCAGTATTTT.

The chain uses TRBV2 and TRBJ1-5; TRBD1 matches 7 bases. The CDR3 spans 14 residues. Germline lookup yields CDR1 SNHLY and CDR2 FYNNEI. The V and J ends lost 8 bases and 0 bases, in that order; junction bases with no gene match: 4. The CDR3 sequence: CASRRTGSNQPQHF. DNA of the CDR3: TGTGCCAGCCGACGGACAGGTAGCAATCAGCCCCAGCATTTT.

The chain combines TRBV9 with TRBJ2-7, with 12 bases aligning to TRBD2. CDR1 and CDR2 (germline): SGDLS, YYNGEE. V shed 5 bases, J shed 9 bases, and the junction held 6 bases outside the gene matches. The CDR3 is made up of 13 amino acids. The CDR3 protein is CASSPSGRAMQYF. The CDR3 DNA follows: TGTGCCAGCAGTCCTAGCGGGAGGGCCATGCAGTACTTC.

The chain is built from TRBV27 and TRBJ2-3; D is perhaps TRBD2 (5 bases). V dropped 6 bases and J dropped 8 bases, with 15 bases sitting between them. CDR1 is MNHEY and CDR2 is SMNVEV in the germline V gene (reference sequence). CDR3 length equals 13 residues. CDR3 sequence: CASRIFGGGTQYF. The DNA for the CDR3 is TGTGCCAGCAGGATATTCGGAGGTGGTACGCAGTATTTT.

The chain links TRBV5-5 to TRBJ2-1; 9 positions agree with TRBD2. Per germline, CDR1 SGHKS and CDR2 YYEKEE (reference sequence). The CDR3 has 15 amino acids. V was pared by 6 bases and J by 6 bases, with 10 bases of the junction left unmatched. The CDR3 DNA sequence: TGTGCCAGCATCTCTAGCGGGACATCGGTCAATGAGCAGTTCTTC. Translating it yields CASISSGTSVNEQFF.

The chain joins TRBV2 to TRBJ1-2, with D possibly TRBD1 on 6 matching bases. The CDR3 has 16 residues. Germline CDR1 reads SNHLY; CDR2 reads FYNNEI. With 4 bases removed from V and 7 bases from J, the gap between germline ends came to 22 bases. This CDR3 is CASSGLGGGSSGGYTF. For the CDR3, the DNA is TGTGCCAGCAGTGGGTTAGGGGGTGGCTCGAGCGGTGGCTACACCTTC.

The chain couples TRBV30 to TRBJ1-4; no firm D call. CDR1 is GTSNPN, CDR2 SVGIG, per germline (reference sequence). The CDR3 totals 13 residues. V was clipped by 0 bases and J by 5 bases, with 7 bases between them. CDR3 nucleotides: TGTGCCTGGAGTGTGGCAATAAATGAAAAACTGTTTTTT. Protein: CAWSVAINEKLFF.